Sequencing of this TCR beta chain was carried out in a study of post-analysis software for immune sequencing data. With regard to this clonotype: Its antigen remains unidentified.

Overall study findings and caveats: Patients showed TRBV5-6, TRBV5-1 and TRBV20-1 among roughly five TRBV segments more frequent than in controls.

The CDR3 runs to 16 residues. The germline V gene has CDR1 SNHLY and CDR2 FYNNEI. V lost 4 bases to trimming and J lost 1 base, with 16 bases between them. Unique molecular identifiers tagged the TCR beta cDNA libraries. MiXCR, applied by TCRdb to the PCR reads, yields one record per CDR3 protein. The sample gives hundreds of thousands of distinct CDR3 sequences, roughly three fifths of which show up once; about 10% is in the top ten. The receptor was derived from a girl aged 2 to 10 with multiple sclerosis. The chain couples TRBV2 to TRBJ1-2; D perhaps matches TRBD1 (5 bases). Material for sequencing was blood. The CDR3 DNA is TGTGCCAGCAGTGTAGCCCGGGACGGAGATAACTATGGCTACACCTTC. Translated, it gives CASSVARDGDNYGYTF.